This paragraph reports one T cell receptor (beta chain). How the authors handled the data: Reference gene primer amplification gave nucleated cell count estimates. TCRdb's table, derived via immunoSEQ multiplex PCR, lists solely in-frame clones and lacks some. V and J calls plus clone size are reproduced from that table; the DNA served to infer D and trimming. The sample has about 530,000 clones, roughly 89% seen once; the top ten hold less than 9%. The sample is drawn from a study of blood T cell repertoires in COVID-19. Study-wide context: Sites in the United States, Italy and Spain provided acute and convalescent COVID-19 samples. In each case, the material was cDNA or gDNA derived from T cells, B-cell-depleted T cells, or PBMCs.

The Seattle site enrolled patients during active infection and followed them longitudinally. The CDR3 is 13 residues long. Unmatched junction bases numbered 8, after V lost 11 bases and J lost 5 bases. Germline V gives CDR1 ENHRY, CDR2 SYGVKD. The source material was peripheral blood. The genes are TRBV10-3 and TRBJ2-5, with TRBD1 matching over 10 bases. The sequence derives from a woman aged 45-59 years with COVID-19, enrolled during active disease. CDR3 DNA: TGTGCCCATGGGACAGGGGACGCCGAGACCCAGTACTTC. The encoded protein is CAHGTGDAETQYF.